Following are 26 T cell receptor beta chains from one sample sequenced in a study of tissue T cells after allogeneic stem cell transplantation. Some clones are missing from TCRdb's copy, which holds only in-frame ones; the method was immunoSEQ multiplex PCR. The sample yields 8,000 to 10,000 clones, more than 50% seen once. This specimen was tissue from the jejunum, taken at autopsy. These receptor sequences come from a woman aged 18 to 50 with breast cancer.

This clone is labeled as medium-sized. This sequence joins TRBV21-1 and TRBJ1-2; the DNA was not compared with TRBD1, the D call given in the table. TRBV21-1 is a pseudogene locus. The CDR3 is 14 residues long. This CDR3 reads CASSNPVDRGGYTF. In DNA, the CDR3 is TGTGCCAGCAGCAATCCTGTGGACAGGGGTGGCTACACCTTC.

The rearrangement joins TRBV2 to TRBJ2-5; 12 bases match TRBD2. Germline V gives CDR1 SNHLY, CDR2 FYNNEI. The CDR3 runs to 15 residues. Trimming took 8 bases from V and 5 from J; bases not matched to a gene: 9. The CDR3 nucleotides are TGTGCCAGCGGGGCTAGCGGGAGGGCCGGGGAGACCCAGTACTTC. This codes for CASGASGRAGETQYF.

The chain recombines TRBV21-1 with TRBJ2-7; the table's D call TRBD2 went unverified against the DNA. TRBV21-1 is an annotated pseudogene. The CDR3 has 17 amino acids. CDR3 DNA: TGTGCCAGCAGCTCTCGACGGACTAGCGAAAGACCCTACGAGCAGTACTTC. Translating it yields CASSSRRTSERPYEQYF.

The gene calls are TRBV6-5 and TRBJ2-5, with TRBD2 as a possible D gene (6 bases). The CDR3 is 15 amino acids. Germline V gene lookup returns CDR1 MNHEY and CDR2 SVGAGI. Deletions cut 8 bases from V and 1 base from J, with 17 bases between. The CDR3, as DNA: TGTGCCAGCGAGCTGCGACTAGGCCTCCAAGAGACCCAGTACTTC. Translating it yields CASELRLGLQETQYF.

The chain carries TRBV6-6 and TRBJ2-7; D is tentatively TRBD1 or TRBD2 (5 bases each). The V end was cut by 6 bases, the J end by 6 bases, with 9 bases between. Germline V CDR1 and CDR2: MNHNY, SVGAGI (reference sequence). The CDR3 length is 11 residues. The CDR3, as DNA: TGTGCCAGCAGGACCGGGGCCGAGCAGTACTTC. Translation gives CASRTGAEQYF.

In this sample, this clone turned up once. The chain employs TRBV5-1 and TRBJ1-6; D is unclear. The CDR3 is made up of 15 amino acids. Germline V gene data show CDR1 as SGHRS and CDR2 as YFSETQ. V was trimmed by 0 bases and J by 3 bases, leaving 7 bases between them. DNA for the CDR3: TGCGCCAGCAGCTTGGCCTACAGCTATAATTCACCCCTCCACTTT. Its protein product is CASSLAYSYNSPLHF.

The DNA of the CDR3 is TGTGCCAGCAGCAGCAAGACCCAAAGTGGGGGAGTCTCCTACAATGAGCAGTTCTTC. This sequence encodes CASSSKTQSGGVSYNEQFF. This rearrangement joins TRBV21-1 to TRBJ2-1. TRBV21-1 is classified as a pseudogene. This CDR3 region has 19 residues.

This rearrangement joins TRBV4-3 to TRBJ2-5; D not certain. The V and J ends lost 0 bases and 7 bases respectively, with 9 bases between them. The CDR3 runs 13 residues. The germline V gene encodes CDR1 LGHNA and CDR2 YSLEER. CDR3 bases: TGCGCCAGCAGCCAAGAAATATCGAGGACCCAGTACTTC. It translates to CASSQEISRTQYF.

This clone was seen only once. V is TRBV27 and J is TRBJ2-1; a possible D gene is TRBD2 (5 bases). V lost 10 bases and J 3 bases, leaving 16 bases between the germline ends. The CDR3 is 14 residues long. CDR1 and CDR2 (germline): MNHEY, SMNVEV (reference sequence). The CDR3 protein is CATRWERFYNEQFF. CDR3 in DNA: TGTGCCACCCGCTGGGAGAGATTCTACAATGAGCAGTTCTTC.

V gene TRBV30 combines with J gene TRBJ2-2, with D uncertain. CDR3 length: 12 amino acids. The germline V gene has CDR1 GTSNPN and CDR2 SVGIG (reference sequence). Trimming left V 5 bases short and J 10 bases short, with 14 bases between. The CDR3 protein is CAWGRILEELFF. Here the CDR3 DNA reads TGTGCCTGGGGGCGGATCCTGGAGGAGCTGTTTTTT. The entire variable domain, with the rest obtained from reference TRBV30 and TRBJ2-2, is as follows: SQTIHQWPATLVQPVGSPLSLECTVEGTSNPNLYWYRQAAGRGLQLLFYSVGIGQISSEVPQNLSASRPQDRQFILSSKKLLLSDSGFYLCAWGRILEELFFGEGSRLTVL.

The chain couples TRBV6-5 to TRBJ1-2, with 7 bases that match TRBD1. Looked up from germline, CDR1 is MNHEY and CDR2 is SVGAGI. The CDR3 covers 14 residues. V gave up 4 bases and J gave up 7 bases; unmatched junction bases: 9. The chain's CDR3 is CASSWNRQGGGYTF. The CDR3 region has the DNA TGTGCCAGCAGTTGGAACCGACAGGGAGGTGGCTACACCTTC.

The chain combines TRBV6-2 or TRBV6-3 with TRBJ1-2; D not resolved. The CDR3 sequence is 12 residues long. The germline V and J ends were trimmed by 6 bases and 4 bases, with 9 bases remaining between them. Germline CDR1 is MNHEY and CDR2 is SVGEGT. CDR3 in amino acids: CASSPRSYGYTF. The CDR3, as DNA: TGTGCCAGCAGCCCTAGATCCTATGGCTACACCTTC.

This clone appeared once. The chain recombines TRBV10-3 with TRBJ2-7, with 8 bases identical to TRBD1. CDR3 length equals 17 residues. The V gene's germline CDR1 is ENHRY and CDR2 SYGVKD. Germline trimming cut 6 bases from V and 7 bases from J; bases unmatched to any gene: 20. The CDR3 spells CAIRASSPGQGAEEQYF. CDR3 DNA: TGTGCCATCAGGGCCAGCAGTCCCGGTCAGGGGGCTGAAGAGCAGTACTTC.

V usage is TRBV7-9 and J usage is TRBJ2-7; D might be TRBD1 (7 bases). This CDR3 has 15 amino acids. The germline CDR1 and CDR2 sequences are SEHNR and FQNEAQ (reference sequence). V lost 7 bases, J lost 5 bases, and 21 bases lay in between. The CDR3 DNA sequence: TGTGCCAGCAACTCCCATCAGGGGGGCTTTGACGAGCAGTACTTC. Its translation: CASNSHQGGFDEQYF.

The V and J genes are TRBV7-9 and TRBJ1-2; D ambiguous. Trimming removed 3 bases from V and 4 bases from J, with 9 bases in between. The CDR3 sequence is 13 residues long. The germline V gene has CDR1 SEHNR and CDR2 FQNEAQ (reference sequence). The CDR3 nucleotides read TGTGCCAGCAGCTTCCCCCGCCTCTATGGCTACACCTTC. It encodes CASSFPRLYGYTF.

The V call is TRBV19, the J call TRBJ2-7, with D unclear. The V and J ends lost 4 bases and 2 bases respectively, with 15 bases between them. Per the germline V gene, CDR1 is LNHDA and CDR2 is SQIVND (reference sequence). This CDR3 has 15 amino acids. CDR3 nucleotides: TGTGCCAGTAGTAGTTTCACTGACGGACCCTACGAGCAGTACTTC. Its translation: CASSSFTDGPYEQYF.

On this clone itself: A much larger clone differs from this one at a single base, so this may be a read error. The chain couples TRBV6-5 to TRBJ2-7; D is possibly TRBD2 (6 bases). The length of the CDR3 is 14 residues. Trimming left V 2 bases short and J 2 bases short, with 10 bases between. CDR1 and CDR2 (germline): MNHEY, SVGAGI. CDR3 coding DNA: TGTGCCAGCAGTTACGTTGGCGGGACCTACGAGCAGTACTTC. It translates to CASSYVGGTYEQYF.

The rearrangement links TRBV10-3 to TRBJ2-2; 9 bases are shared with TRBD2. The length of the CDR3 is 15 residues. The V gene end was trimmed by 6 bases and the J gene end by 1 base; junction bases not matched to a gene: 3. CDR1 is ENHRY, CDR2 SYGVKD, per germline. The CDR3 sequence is CAIRTSGQNTGELFF. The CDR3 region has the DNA TGTGCCATCAGGACTAGCGGTCAGAACACCGGGGAGCTGTTTTTT.

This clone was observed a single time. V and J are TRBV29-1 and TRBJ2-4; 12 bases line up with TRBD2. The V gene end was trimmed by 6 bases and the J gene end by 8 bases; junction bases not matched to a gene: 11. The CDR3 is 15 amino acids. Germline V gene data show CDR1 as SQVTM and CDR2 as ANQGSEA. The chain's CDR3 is CSVLGLAGKGDIQYF. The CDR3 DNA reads TGCAGCGTCCTGGGACTAGCGGGTAAAGGGGACATTCAGTACTTC.

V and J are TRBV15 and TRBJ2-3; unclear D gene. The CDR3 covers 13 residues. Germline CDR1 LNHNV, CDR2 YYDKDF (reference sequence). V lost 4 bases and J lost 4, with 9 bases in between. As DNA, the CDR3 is TGTGCCACCAGCACCTCCCTGGCAGATACGCAGTATTTT. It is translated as CATSTSLADTQYF.

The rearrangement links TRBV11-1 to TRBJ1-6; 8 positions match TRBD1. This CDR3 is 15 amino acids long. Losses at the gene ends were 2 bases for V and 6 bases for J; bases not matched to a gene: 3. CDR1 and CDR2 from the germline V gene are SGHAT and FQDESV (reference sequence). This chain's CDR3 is CASSLSTGGNSPLHF. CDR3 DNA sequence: TGTGCCAGCAGCTTATCCACAGGGGGTAATTCACCCCTCCACTTT.

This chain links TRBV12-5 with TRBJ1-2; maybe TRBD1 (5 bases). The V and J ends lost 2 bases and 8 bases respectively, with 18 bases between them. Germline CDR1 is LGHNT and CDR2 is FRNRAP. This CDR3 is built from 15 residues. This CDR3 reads CASGLSSPGVGGYTF. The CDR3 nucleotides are TGTGCTAGTGGTTTGAGCTCCCCGGGGGTCGGAGGCTACACCTTC.

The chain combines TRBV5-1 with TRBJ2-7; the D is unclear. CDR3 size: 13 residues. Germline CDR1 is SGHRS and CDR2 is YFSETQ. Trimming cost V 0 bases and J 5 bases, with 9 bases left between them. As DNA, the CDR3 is TGCGCCAGCAGCTTGGAGGCCGACAACGAGCAGTACTTC. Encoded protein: CASSLEADNEQYF.

CDR3 coding DNA: TGCGCCAGCAGCTCACAGGGAAGAGATACGCAGTATTTT. Protein sequence: CASSSQGRDTQYF. The rearrangement uses TRBV5-1 and TRBJ2-3; a weak D match, TRBD1 (6 bases). With 3 bases removed from V and 5 bases from J, the gap between germline ends came to 10 bases. CDR1 and CDR2 (germline): SGHRS, YFSETQ. This CDR3 has 13 amino acids.

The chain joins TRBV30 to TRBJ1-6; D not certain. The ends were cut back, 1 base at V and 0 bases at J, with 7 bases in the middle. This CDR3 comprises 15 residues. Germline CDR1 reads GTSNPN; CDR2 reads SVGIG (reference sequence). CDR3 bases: TGTGCCTGGAGTGAATTGGGCTCCTATAATTCACCCCTCCACTTT. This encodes CAWSELGSYNSPLHF.

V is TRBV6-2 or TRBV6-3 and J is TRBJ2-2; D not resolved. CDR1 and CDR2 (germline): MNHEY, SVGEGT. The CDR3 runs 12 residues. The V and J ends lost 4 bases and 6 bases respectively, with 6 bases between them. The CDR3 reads CASSFKAGELFF. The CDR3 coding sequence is TGTGCCAGCAGTTTCAAGGCCGGGGAGCTGTTTTTT.